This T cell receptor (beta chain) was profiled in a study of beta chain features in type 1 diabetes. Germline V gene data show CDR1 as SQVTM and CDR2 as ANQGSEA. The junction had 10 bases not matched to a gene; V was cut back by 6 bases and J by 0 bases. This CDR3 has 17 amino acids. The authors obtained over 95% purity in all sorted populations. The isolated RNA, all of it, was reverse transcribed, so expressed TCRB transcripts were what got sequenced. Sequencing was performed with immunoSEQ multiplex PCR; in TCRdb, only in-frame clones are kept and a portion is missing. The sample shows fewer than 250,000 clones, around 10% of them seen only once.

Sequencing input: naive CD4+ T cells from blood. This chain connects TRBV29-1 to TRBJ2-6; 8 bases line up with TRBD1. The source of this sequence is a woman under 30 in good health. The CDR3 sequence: CSVIRQGKNSGANVLTF. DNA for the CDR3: TGCAGCGTGATTAGACAGGGGAAGAACTCTGGGGCCAACGTCCTGACTTTC.